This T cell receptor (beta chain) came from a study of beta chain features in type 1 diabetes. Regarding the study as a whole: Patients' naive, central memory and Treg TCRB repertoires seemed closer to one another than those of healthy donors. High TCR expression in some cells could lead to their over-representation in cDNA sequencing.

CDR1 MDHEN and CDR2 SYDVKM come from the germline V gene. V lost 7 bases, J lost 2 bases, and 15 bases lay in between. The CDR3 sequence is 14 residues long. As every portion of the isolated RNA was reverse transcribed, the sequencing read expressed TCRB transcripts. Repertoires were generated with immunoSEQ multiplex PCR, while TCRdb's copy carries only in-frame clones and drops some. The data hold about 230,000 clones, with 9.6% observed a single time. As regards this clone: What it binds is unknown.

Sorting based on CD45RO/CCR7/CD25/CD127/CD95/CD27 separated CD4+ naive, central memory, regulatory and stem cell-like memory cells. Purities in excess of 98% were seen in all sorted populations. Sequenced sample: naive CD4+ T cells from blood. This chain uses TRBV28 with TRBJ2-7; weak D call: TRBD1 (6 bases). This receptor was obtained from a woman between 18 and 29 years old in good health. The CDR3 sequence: CASTEPGVPYEQYF. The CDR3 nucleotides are TGTGCCAGCACCGAGCCAGGGGTGCCCTACGAGCAGTACTTC.